These 13 T cell receptor beta chains were sequenced from one sample in a study of prognosis after radiotherapy for stage I lung cancer. Genomic DNA was the source, and TCR beta CDR3 was amplified from it by two-round multiplex PCR. Round-one PCR had primers specific to each TRBV and TRBJ gene. Via MiXCR, TCRdb re-called the multiplex PCR reads, giving one row per CDR3 protein. The sample consists of 20,000 to 30,000 distinct CDR3 sequences, roughly 41% of them appearing once. Sequencing used PBMCs, obtained before or after stereotactic body radiation therapy (not recorded which). These receptors were obtained from a donor aged 50 or older with non-small cell lung cancer.

At least ten counts were recorded for this clonotype. The chain recombines TRBV20-1 with TRBJ2-7; a weak D match, TRBD1 (6 bases). The V gene's germline CDR1 is DFQATT and CDR2 SNEGSKA (reference sequence). The CDR3 sequence is 13 residues long. The germline V and J ends were trimmed by 5 bases and 3 bases, with 14 bases remaining between them. CDR3 residues: CSAQMRTVYEQYF. The DNA for the CDR3 is TGCAGTGCTCAGATGAGGACAGTCTACGAGCAGTACTTC.

This clonotype was found many times. The rearrangement uses TRBV30 and TRBJ2-2, with 8 bases fitting TRBD1. After removal of 0 bases from V and 5 bases from J, the junction contained 5 bases not matched to a gene. The CDR3 length is 15 residues. Germline CDR1 GTSNPN, CDR2 SVGIG (reference sequence). The CDR3 DNA sequence: TGTGCCTGGAGTGTCCCGGACAGGGTTACCGGGGAGCTGTTTTTT. It codes for CAWSVPDRVTGELFF. Looking up the rest from reference TRBV30 and TRBJ2-2 gives the full variable domain: SQTIHQWPATLVQPVGSPLSLECTVEGTSNPNLYWYRQAAGRGLQLLFYSVGIGQISSEVPQNLSASRPQDRQFILSSKKLLLSDSGFYLCAWSVPDRVTGELFFGEGSRLTVL.

This clonotype was picked up many times. The chain uses TRBV24-1 and TRBJ2-1, with 8 nucleotides matching TRBD2. Trimming at V came to 3 bases and at J to 10 bases, leaving 7 bases not matched to a gene. The CDR3 totals 14 residues. From germline, CDR1 is KGHDR and CDR2 SFDVKD. CDR3 amino acids: CATSDPGLAHEQFF. CDR3 nucleotide sequence: TGTGCCACCAGTGATCCCGGACTAGCTCACGAGCAGTTCTTC.

This chain joins TRBV24-1 and TRBJ1-1; maybe TRBD1 (6 bases). The CDR3 spans 12 residues. Germline-derived CDR1 and CDR2 are KGHDR and SFDVKD. Trimming shortened V by 12 bases and J by 4 bases, and 14 bases separated the two germline ends. This CDR3 reads CAASGVGTEAFF. CDR3 DNA sequence: TGTGCCGCATCAGGGGTAGGCACTGAAGCTTTCTTT.

The rearrangement joins TRBV10-3 to TRBJ2-4, with 9 positions matching TRBD1. With 3 bases clipped from V and 4 bases from J, the junction kept 7 bases outside the gene matches. Germline V CDR1 and CDR2: ENHRY, SYGVKD. The CDR3 consists of 16 residues. The chain's CDR3 is CAISDQPGTGKNIQYF. CDR3 DNA: TGTGCCATCAGTGATCAACCTGGGACAGGGAAAAACATTCAGTACTTC.

This clonotype was detected many times. The chain links TRBV20-1 to TRBJ2-7, with D perhaps matching TRBD1 or TRBD2 (6 bases each). With 5 bases removed from V and 5 bases from J, the gap between germline ends came to 19 bases. Germline CDR1 and CDR2: DFQATT and SNEGSKA (reference sequence). The CDR3 loop spans 14 amino acids. In DNA, the CDR3 is TGCAGTGCTTCCAGGGGCCTACCGGGGGACGAGCAGTACTTC. It specifies CSASRGLPGDEQYF.

This clonotype was recorded many times. The rearrangement links TRBV20-1 to TRBJ2-5, with TRBD2 matching over 9 bases. Unmatched junction bases numbered 7, after V lost 3 bases and J lost 5 bases. The CDR3 is made up of 14 amino acids. Germline V gene data show CDR1 as DFQATT and CDR2 as SNEGSKA (reference sequence). Written as DNA, the CDR3 is TGCAGTGCTAGGGATCCTAGCGGGGTCGAGACCCAGTACTTC. It codes for CSARDPSGVETQYF.

The chain couples TRBV27 to TRBJ2-1; 13 nucleotides line up with TRBD2. The CDR3 is made up of 15 amino acids. CDR1 and CDR2 (germline): MNHEY, SMNVEV (reference sequence). The V segment lost 6 bases and the J segment 7 bases; nucleotides outside the gene matches: 6. CDR3 sequence reads: CASSRGLAGYNEQFF. The CDR3, as DNA: TGTGCCAGCAGCCGGGGACTAGCGGGATATAATGAGCAGTTCTTC.

Points on this clonotype: One end of the junction varies from germline; a read error may be responsible. The chain has TRBV6-2 or TRBV6-3 and TRBJ2-1, with D tentatively TRBD2 (5 bases). Germline CDR1 is MNHEY and CDR2 is SVGEGT. CDR3 size: 15 residues. DNA of the CDR3: TGTGCCAGCAGTAGCGGTTCTAGCTCCCACAATGAGCAGTTCTTC. It is translated as CASSSGSSSHNEQFF.

The count of this clonotype is one. The chain combines TRBV11-3 with TRBJ1-2, with 7 bases that match TRBD1. The CDR3 consists of 16 residues. Losses at the gene ends were 1 base for V and 2 bases for J; bases not matched to a gene: 7. CDR1 and CDR2 (germline): SGHNT, YENEEA. Here the CDR3 DNA reads TGTGCCAGCAGCTTAGTCCCGACAGGGTTCAACTATGGCTACACCTTC. Translating gives CASSLVPTGFNYGYTF. Variable domain in full (rest from reference TRBV11-3 and TRBJ1-2): EAGVVQSPRYKIIEKKQPVAFWCNPISGHNTLYWYLQNLGQGPELLIRYENEEAVDDSQLPKDRFSAERLKGVDSTLKIQPAELGDSAVYLCASSLVPTGFNYGYTFGSGTRLTVV.

In this sample, this clonotype turned up many times. The rearrangement links TRBV9 to TRBJ1-3; D gene unclear. The germline V gene has CDR1 SGDLS and CDR2 YYNGEE. The CDR3 has 15 residues. The ends were cut back, 0 bases at V and 0 bases at J, with 7 bases in the middle. The CDR3 region is CASSVEISSGNTIYF. As DNA, the CDR3 is TGTGCCAGCAGCGTAGAAATAAGCTCTGGAAACACCATATATTTT.

Regarding this clonotype: One junction end disagrees with the germline gene, perhaps due to a read error. The V gene is TRBV7-9, the J gene TRBJ2-5, with TRBD1 matching 7 bases. CDR3 length: 14 residues. Germline-derived CDR1 and CDR2 are SEHNR and FQNEAQ (reference sequence). In DNA form, the CDR3 reads TGTGCCAGCAGCCCGACAGGGCTCCAAGAGACCAAGTACTTC. This sequence encodes CASSPTGLQETKYF.

On this clonotype: Since a much larger clone is just one base distant, this may be a read error. The CDR3 does not end in the conserved phenylalanine or tryptophan, so this is likely a read error. The CDR3 loop is CASRSGTGEGETQYL. The CDR3 DNA sequence: TGTGCCAGCAGATCCGGGACAGGGGAAGGGGAGACCCAGTACTTG. The chain couples TRBV5-4 to TRBJ2-5, with 10 nucleotides matching TRBD1. The CDR3 extends over 15 amino acids. From germline, CDR1 is SGHNT and CDR2 YYREEE (reference sequence). V shed 5 bases, J shed 5 bases, and the junction held 9 bases outside the gene matches.